This T cell receptor (beta chain) was obtained from a study of chemoradiotherapy in HPV16-positive cancers. Study context: Candidate HPV-specific T-cell clones and common TCR motifs came from functional assays in two HPV16-positive patients.

The method was immunoSEQ multiplex PCR; TCRdb's version includes in-frame clones alone and lacks a portion of them. The sample holds 9,500 to 12,000 clones; roughly 70% are singletons and the top ten take less than 45%. Over chemoradiotherapy, repertoires were sampled more than once. Study outcomes and limitations: Candidate HPV-specific clones and E7-related TCR motifs grew in tumor during treatment.

Worth noting for this clone: Antigen specificity is unknown.

There are 15 residues in the CDR3. V lost 5 bases and J 2 bases, leaving 16 bases between the germline ends. Germline V gene data show CDR1 as SGHTS and CDR2 as YDEGEE. The sequence came from a human donor with HPV-associated anogenital cancer. Collection of the sample occurred from a patient who underwent chemoradiotherapy. The chain combines TRBV5-8 with TRBJ2-5; no reliable D call. CDR3 DNA: TGTGCCAGCAGTGAACAGAGGAATCGACAAGAGACCCAGTACTTC. It encodes CASSEQRNRQETQYF. Looking up the rest from reference TRBV5-8 and TRBJ2-5 gives the full variable domain: EAGVTQSPTHLIKTRGQQATLRCSPISGHTSVYWYQQALGLGLQFLLWYDEGEERNRGNFPPRFSGRQFPNYSSELNVNALELEDSALYLCASSEQRNRQETQYFGPGTRLLVL.